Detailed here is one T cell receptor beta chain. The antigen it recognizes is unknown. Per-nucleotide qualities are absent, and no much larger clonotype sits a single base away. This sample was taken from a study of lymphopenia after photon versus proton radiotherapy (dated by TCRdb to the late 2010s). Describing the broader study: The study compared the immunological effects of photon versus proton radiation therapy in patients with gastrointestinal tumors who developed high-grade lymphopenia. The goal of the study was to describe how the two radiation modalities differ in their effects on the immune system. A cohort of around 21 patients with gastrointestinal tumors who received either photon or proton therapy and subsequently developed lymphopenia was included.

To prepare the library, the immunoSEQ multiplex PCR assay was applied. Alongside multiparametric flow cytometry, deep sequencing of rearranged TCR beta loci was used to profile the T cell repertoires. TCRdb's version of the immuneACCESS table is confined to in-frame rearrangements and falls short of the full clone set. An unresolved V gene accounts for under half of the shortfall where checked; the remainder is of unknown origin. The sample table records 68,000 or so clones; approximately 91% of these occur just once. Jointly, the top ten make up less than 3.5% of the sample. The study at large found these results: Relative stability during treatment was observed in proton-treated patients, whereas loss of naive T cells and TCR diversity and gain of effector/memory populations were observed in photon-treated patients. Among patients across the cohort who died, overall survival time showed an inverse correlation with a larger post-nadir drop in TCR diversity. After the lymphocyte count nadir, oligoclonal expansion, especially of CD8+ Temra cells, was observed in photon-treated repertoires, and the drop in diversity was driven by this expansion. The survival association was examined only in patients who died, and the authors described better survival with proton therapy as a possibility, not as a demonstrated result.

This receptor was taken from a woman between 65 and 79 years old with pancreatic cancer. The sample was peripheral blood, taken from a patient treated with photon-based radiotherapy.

The CDR3 region has the sequence CASTLTGGGQPQHF. The nucleotide sequence reads TGCGCCAGCACCCTAACGGGGGGAGGACAGCCCCAGCATTTT. The sequence links TRBV5-1 to TRBJ1-5; TRBD1 is a weak D gene call, 5 bases matching. CDR1 and CDR2, looked up from the germline V gene, are SGHRS and YFSETQ. From cysteine to phenylalanine, the CDR3 is 14 amino acids long. The retained sequence is limited to the CDR3, 42 bases, with the frame set at the first base. V is cut by 6 bases and J by 7 bases, and the space between the germline ends is 17 bases.